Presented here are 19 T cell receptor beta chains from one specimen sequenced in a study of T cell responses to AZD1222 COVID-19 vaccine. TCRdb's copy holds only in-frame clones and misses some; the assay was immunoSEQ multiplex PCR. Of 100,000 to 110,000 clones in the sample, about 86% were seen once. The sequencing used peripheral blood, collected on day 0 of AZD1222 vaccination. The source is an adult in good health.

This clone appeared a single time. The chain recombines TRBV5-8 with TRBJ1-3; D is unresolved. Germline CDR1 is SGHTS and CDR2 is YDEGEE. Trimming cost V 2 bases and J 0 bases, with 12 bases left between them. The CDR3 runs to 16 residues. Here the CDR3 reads CASSFWTGDSGNTIYF. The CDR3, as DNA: TGTGCCAGCAGCTTTTGGACGGGAGACTCTGGAAACACCATATATTTT. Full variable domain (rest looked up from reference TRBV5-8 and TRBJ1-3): EAGVTQSPTHLIKTRGQQATLRCSPISGHTSVYWYQQALGLGLQFLLWYDEGEERNRGNFPPRFSGRQFPNYSSELNVNALELEDSALYLCASSFWTGDSGNTIYFGEGSWLTVV.

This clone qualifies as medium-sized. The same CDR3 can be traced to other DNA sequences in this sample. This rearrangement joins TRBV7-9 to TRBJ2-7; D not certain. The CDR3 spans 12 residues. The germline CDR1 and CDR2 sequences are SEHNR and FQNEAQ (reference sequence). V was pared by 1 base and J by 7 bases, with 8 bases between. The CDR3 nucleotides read TGTGCCAGCAGCTTAGAGAGGAATGAGCAGTACTTC. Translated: CASSLERNEQYF.

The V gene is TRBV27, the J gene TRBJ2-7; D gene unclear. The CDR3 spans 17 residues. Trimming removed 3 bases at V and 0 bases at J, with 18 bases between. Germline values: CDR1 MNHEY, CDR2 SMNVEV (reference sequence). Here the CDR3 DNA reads TGTGCCAGCAGTTTCATCCCTGATGGCGGCAGCTCCTACGAGCAGTACTTC. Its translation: CASSFIPDGGSSYEQYF.

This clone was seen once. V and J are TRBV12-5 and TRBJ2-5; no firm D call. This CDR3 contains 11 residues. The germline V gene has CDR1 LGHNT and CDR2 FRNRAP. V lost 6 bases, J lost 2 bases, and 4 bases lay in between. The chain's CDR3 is CASGPQETQYF. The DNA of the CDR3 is TGTGCTAGTGGACCACAAGAGACCCAGTACTTC.

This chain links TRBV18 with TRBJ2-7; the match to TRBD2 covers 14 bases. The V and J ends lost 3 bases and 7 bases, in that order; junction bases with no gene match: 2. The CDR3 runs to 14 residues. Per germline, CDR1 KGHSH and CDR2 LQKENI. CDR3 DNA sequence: TGTGCCAGCTCACCGGGACTAGCGGGAGTTGAGCAGTACTTC. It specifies CASSPGLAGVEQYF.

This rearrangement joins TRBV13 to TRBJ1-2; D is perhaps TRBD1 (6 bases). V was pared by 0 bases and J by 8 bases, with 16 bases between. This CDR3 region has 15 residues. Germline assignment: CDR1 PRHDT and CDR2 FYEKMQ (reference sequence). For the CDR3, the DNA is TGTGCCAGCAGCTTAGGAACTGGGGGCGTGATCGGCTACACCTTC. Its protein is CASSLGTGGVIGYTF.

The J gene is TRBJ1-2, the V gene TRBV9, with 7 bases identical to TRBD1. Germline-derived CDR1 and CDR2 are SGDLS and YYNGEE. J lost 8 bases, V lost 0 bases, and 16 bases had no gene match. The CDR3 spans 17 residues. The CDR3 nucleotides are TGTGCCAGCAGCGTAGCTGAGGGGGCCGGTGCCCGTGTGGGCTACACCTTC. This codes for CASSVAEGAGARVGYTF.

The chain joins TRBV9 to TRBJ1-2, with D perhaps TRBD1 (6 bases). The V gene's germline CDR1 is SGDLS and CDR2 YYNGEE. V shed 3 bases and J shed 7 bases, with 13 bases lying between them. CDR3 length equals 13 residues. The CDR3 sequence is CASSDKQGFGYTF. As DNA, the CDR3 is TGTGCCAGCAGCGACAAACAGGGATTTGGCTACACCTTC.

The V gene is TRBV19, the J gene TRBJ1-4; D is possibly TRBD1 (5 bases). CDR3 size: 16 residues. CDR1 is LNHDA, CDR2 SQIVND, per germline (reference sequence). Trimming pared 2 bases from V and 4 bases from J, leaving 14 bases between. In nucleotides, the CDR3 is TGTGCCAGTAGTATAACTTCGAGGGGCGGTAATGAAAAACTGTTTTTT. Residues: CASSITSRGGNEKLFF.

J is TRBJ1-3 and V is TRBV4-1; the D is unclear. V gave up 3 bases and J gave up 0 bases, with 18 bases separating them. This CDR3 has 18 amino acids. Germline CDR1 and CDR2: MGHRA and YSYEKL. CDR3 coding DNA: TGCGCCAGCAGCCAGAGTCCGGTTGCGAGCATCTCTGGAAACACCATATATTTT. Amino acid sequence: CASSQSPVASISGNTIYF.

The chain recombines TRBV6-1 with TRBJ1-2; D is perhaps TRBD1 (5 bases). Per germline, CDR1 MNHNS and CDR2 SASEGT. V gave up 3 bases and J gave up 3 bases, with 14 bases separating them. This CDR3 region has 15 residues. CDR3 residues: CASSDSRRGDYGYTF. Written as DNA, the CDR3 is TGTGCCAGCAGTGATTCGCGTAGGGGTGACTATGGCTACACCTTC.

The CDR3 protein is CASSFEGARGYTF. Written as DNA, the CDR3 is TGTGCCAGCAGCTTCGAGGGGGCGAGGGGCTACACCTTC. The chain links TRBV7-3 to TRBJ1-2; 7 positions agree with TRBD1. CDR3 length: 13 residues. The trim removed 3 bases at V and 8 bases at J, leaving 6 bases unmatched. Germline-derived CDR1 and CDR2 are SGHTA and FQGTGA.

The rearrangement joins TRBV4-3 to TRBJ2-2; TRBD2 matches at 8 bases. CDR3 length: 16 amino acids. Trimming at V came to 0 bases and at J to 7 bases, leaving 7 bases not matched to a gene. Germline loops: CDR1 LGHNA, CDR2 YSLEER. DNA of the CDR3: TGCGCCAGCAGCCAAGATTGGCGGGAGGAGGGCGGGGAGCTGTTTTTT. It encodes CASSQDWREEGGELFF.

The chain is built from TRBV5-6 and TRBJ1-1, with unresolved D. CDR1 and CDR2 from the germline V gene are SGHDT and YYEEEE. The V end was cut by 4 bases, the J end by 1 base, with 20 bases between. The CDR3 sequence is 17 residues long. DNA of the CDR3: TGTGCCAGCAGCCGACGCGCCCTAAGCCCTTGGAACACTGAAGCTTTCTTT. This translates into CASSRRALSPWNTEAFF.

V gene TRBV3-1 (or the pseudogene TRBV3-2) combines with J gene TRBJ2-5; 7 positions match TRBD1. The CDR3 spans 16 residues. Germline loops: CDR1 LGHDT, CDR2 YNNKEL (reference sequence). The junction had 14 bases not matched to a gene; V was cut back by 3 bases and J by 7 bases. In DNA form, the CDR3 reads TGTGCCAGCAGCCATCAGAGGGGGACAGAGGTGGGGACCCAGTACTTC. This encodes CASSHQRGTEVGTQYF.

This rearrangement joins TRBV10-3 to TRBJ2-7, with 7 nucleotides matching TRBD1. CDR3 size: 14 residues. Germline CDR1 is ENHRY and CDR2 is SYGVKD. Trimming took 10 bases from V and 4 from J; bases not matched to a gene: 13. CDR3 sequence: CATDEGAAKYEQYF. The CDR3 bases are TGTGCCACCGACGAGGGGGCGGCGAAGTACGAGCAGTACTTC.

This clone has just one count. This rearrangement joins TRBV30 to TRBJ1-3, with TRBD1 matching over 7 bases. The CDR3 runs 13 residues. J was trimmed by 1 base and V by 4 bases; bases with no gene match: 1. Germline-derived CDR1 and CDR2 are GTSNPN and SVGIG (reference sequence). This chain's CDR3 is CAWTTGSGNTIYF. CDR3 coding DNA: TGTGCCTGGACGACAGGGTCTGGAAACACCATATATTTT.

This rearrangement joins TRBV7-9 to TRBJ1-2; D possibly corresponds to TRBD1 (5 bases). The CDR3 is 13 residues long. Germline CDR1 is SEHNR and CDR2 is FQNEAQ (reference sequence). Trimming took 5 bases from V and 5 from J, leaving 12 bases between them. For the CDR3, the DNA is TGTGCCAGCAGCCCGGGGACGGTATATGGCTACACCTTC. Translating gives CASSPGTVYGYTF.

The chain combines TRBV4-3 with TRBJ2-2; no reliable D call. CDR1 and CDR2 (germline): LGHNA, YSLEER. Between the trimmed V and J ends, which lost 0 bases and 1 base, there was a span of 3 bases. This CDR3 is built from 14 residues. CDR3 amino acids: CASSQEENTGELFF. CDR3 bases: TGCGCCAGCAGCCAAGAGGAGAACACCGGGGAGCTGTTTTTT.